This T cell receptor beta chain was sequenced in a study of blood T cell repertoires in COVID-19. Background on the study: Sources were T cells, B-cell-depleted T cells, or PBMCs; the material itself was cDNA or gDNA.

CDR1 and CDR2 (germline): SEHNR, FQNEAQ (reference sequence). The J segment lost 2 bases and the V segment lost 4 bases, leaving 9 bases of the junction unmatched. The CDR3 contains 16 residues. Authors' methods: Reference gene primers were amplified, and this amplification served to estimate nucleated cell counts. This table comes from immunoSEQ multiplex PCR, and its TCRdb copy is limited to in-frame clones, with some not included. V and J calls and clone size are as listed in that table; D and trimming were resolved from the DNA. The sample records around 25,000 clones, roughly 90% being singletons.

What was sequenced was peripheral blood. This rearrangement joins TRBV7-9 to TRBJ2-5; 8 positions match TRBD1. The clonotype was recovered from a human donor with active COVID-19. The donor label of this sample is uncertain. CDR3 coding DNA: TGTGCCAGCAGCTCGCTGACAGGGGTAGAACAAGAGACCCAGTACTTC. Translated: CASSSLTGVEQETQYF.